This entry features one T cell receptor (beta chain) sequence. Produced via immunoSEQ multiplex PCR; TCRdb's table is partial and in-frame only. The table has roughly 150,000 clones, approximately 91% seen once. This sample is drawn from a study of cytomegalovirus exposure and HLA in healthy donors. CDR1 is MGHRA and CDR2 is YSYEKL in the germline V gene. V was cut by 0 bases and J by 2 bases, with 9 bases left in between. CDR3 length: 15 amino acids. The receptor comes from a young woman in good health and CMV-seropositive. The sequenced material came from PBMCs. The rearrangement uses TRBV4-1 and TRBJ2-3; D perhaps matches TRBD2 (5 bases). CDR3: CASSQETGNTDTQYF. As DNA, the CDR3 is TGCGCCAGCAGCCAAGAGACGGGGAACACAGATACGCAGTATTTT.